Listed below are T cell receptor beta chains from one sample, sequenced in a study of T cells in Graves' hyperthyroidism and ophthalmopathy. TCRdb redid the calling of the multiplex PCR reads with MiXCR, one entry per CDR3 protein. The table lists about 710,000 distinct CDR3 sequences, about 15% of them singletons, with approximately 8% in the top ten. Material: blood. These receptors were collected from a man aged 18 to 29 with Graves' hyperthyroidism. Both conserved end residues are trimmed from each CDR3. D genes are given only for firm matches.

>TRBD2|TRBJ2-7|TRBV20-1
SALRYSGSYEQY
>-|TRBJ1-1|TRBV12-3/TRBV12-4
ASTKRGPRNTEAF
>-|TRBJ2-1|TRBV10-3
AISGDKNEQF
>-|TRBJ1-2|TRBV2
ASRVGHTSYGYT
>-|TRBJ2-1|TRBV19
ASRVYLGYNEQF
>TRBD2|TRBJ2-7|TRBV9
ASSELAGTYEQY
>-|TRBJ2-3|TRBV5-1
ASSLDLSTDTQY
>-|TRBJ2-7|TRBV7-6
ASSLEALEGGPNEQY
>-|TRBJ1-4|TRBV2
ASSEWGRGSEKLF
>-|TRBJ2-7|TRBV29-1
SVEEDAEQY
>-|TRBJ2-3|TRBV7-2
ASSSGVGTDTQY
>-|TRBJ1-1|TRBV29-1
SDQQGPKAF
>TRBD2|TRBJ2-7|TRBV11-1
ASSWTSGSPYEQY
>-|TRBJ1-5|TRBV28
ASSLLILGQPQH
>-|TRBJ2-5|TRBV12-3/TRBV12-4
ASSSGRLETQY
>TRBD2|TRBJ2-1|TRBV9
ASSVDLAGLYNEQF
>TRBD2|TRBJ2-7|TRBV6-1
ASSLGGRDYEQY
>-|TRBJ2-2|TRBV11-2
ASSPDYNTGELF
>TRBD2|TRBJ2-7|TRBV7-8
ASSLARLAGVKEQY
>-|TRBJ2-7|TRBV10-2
ATEGGKLSYEQY
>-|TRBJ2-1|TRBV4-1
ASSQMVSRGRGLEQF
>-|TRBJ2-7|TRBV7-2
ASSLGQSLHEQY
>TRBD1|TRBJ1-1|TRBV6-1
ASSEFNRGDTEAF
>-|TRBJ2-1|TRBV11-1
ASSRYHEQF
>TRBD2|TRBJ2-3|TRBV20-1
SASLAGTDTQY
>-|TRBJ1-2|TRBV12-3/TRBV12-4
ASSLDRGAWRSGSRTGYT
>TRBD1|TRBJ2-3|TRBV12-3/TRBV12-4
ASQQGDRKDTQY
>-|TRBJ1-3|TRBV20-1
SAILGSGNTIY
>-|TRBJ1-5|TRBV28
ASSPPSVSNQPQH
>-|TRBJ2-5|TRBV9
ASSVAGYQETQY
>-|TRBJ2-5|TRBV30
AWGRQETQY
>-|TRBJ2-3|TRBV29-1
SALGHSLDTQY
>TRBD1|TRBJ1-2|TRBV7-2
ASSLGPGQGNGYT
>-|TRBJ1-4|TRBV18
ASSSDRRATNEKLF
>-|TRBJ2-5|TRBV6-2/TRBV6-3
ASSHQETQY
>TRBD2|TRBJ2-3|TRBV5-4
ASSLQLAGGFTDTQY
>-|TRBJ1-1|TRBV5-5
ASSIVDLNTEAF